This T cell receptor beta chain came from a study of blood T cells in healthy people across ages. Study in general: Capturing about one barcoded beta molecule per two T cells was achieved by template switching. Overall study results and limits: Unsorted PBMCs blocked a conclusive comparison of naive and antigen-experienced cells.

The count of this clonotype is one. Its antigen is still unknown. CDR1 and CDR2 from the germline V gene are LGHDT and YNNKEL (reference sequence). The CDR3 consists of 13 residues. V shed 2 bases and J shed 10 bases, with 14 bases lying between them. A second PCR of about 7 to 12 cycles used a sample-barcoded 5' primer and a J-beta primer mix. Each cDNA was tagged by a template-switch adaptor containing 12 random nucleotides. TCRdb recomputed calls from the 5' RACE reads with MiXCR, one row per CDR3 protein. The sample holds about 750,000 distinct CDR3 sequences, 53% seen once. Donor samples were obtained from healthy Caucasian individuals from Russia, aged about 6 to 95.

The source of this sequence is an elderly man in good health. V and J are TRBV3-1 and TRBJ1-1; no definite D call. The sequencing sample was made of blood. The CDR3, as DNA: TGTGCCAGCAGCCAATACAGAGCGTTTGGAGCTTTCTTT. Encoded protein: CASSQYRAFGAFF.